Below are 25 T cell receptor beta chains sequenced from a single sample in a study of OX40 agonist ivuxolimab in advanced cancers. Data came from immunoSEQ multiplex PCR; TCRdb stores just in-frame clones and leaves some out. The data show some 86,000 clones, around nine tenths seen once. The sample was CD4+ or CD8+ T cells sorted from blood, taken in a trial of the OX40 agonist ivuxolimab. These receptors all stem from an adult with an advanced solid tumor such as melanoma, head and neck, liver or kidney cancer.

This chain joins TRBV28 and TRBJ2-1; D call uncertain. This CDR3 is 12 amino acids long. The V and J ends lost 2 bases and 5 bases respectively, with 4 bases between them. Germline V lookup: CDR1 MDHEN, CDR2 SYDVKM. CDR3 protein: CASSLADNEQFF. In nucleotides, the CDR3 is TGTGCCAGCAGTTTAGCGGACAATGAGCAGTTCTTC.

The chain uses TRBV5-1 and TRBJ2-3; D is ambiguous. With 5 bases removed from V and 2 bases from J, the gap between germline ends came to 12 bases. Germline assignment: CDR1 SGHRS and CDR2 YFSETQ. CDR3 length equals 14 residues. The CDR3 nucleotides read TGCGCCAGCAGTATGCTTTTGAACACAGATACGCAGTATTTT. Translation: CASSMLLNTDTQYF.

DNA for the CDR3: TGTGCCAGCAGTCCGGGGGGGTCGGATCACTATGGCTACACCTTC. Protein product: CASSPGGSDHYGYTF. The chain has TRBV6-6 and TRBJ1-2; D possibly corresponds to TRBD1 (5 bases). Looked up from germline, CDR1 is MNHNY and CDR2 is SVGAGI (reference sequence). Trimming took 5 bases from V and 3 from J, leaving 16 bases between them. This CDR3 spans 15 amino acids.

CDR3 in DNA: TGTGCCAGCAGCCCTCGAGCGGGAGATGAGCAGTTCTTC. Translation: CASSPRAGDEQFF. V and J are TRBV7-2 and TRBJ2-1, with 8 bases that match TRBD2. CDR3 length equals 13 residues. CDR1 and CDR2 (germline): SGHTA, FQGNSA. With V trimmed by 5 bases and J by 8 bases, 5 bases remained unmatched.

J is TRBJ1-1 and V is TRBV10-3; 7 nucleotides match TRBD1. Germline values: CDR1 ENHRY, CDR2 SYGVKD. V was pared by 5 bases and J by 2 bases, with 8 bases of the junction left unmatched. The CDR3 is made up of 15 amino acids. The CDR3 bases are TGTGCCATCAGTCATTCCGACAGGGCTAACACTGAAGCTTTCTTT. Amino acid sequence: CAISHSDRANTEAFF.

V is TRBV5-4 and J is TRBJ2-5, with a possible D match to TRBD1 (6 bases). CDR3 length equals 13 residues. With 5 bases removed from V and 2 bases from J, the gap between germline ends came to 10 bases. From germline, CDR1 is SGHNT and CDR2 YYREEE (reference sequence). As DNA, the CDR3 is TGTGCCAGCAGTAGGGACAAGCAAGAGACCCAGTACTTC. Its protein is CASSRDKQETQYF.

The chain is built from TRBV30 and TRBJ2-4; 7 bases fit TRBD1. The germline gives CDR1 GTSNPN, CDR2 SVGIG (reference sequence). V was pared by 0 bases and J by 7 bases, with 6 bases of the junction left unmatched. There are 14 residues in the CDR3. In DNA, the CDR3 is TGTGCCTGGAGTGTCGGGACAGATAGCAACATTCAGTACTTC. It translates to CAWSVGTDSNIQYF.

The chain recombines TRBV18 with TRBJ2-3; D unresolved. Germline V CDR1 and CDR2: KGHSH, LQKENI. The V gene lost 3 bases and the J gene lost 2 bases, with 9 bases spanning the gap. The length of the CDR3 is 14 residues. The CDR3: CASSPPATTDTQYF. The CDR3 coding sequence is TGTGCCAGCTCACCCCCAGCGACCACAGATACGCAGTATTTT.

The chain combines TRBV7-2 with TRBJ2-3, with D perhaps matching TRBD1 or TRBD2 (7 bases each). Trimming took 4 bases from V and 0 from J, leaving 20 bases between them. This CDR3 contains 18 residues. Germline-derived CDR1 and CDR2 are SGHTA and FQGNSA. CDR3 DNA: TGTGCCAGCAGCTCGCTAGGGGGCGGGGGTCAGAGCACAGATACGCAGTATTTT. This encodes CASSSLGGGGQSTDTQYF.

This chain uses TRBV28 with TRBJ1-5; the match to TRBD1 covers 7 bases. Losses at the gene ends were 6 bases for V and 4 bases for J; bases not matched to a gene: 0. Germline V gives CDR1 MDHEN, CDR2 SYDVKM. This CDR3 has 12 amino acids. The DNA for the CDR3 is TGTGCCAGCAGGGGACAGAATCAGCCCCAGCATTTT. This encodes CASRGQNQPQHF.

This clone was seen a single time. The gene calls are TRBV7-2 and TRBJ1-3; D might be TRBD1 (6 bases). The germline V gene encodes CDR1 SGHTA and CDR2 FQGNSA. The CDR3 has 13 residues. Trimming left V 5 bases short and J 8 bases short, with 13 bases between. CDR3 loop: CASSGSRGDTIYF. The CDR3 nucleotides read TGTGCCAGCAGCGGGTCCAGGGGAGACACCATATATTTT.

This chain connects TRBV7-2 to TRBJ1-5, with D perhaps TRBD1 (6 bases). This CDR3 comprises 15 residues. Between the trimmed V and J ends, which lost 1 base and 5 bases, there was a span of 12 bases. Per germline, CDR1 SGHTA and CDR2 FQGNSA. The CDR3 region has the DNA TGTGCCAGCAGCTTAGGAGGGGGAAGGGATCAGCCCCAGCATTTT. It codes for CASSLGGGRDQPQHF.

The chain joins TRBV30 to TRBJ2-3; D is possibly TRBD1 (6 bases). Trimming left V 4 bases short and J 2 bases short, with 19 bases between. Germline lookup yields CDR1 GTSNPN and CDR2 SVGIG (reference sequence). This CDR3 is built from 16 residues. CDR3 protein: CAWTETTGRNTDTQYF. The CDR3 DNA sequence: TGTGCCTGGACCGAAACCACAGGGCGGAACACAGATACGCAGTATTTT.

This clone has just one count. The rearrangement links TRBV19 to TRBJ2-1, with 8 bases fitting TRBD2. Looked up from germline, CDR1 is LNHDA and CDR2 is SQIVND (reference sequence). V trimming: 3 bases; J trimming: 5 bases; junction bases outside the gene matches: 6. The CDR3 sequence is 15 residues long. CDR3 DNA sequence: TGTGCCAGTAGTATCTGGACCGGGGGGGACAATGAGCAGTTCTTC. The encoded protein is CASSIWTGGDNEQFF.

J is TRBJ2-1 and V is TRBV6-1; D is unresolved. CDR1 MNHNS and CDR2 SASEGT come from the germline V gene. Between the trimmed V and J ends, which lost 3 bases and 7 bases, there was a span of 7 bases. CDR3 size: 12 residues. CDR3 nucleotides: TGTGCCAGCAGTGAGGGGTGGAATGAGCAGTTCTTC. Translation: CASSEGWNEQFF.

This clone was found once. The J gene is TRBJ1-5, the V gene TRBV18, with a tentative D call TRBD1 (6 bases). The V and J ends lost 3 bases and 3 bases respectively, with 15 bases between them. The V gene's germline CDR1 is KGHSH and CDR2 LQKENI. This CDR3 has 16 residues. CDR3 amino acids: CASSPRAGEDNQPQHF. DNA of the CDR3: TGTGCCAGCTCACCGCGGGCAGGGGAGGACAATCAGCCCCAGCATTTT.

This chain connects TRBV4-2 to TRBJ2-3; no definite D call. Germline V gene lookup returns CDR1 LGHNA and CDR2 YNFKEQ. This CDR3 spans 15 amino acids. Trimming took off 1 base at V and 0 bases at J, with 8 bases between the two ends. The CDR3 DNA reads TGTGCCAGCAGCCAAGGCCGCACTAGCACAGATACGCAGTATTTT. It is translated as CASSQGRTSTDTQYF.

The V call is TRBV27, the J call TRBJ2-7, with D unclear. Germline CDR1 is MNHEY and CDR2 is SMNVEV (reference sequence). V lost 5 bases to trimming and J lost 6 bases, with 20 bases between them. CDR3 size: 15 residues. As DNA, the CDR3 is TGTGCCAGCAGTAAGGGTGCAGGTCTCTTATCCGAGCAGTACTTC. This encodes CASSKGAGLLSEQYF.

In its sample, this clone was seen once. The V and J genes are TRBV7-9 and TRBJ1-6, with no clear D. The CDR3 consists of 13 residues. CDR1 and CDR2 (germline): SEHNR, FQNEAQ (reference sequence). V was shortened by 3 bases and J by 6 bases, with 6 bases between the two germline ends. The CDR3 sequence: CASSLTVNSPLHF. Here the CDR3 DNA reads TGTGCCAGCAGCTTGACGGTTAATTCACCCCTCCACTTT. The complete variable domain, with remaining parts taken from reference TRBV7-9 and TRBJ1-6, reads DTGVSQNPRHKITKRGQNVTFRCDPISEHNRLYWYRQTLGQGPEFLTYFQNEAQLEKSRLLSDRFSAERPKGSFSTLEIQRTEQGDSAMYLCASSLTVNSPLHFGNGTRLTVT.

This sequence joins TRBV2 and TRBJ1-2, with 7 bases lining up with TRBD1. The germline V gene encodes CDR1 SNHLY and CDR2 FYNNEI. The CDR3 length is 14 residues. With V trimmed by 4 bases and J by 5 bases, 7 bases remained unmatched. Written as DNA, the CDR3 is TGTGCCAGCAGTGGACAGGGAATAATATATGGCTACACCTTC. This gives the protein CASSGQGIIYGYTF. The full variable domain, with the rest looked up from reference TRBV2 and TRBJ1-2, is EPEVTQTPSHQVTQMGQEVILRCVPISNHLYFYWYRQILGQKVEFLVSFYNNEISEKSEIFDDQFSVERPDGSNFTLKIRSTKLEDSAMYFCASSGQGIIYGYTFGSGTRLTVV.

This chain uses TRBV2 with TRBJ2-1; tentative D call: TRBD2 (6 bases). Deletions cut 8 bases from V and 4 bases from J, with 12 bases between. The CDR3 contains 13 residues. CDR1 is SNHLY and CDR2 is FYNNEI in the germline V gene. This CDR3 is CASRVADYNEQFF. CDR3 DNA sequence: TGTGCCAGCCGGGTAGCGGATTACAATGAGCAGTTCTTC. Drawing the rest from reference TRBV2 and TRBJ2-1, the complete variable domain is EPEVTQTPSHQVTQMGQEVILRCVPISNHLYFYWYRQILGQKVEFLVSFYNNEISEKSEIFDDQFSVERPDGSNFTLKIRSTKLEDSAMYFCASRVADYNEQFFGPGTRLTVL.

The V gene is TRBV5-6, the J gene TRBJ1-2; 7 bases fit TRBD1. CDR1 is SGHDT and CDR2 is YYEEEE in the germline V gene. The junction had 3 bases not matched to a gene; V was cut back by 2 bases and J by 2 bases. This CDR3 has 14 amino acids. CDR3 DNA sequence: TGTGCCAGCAGCTTCCCGGGACAGAACTATGGCTACACCTTC. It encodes CASSFPGQNYGYTF.

CDR3 region: CAWSRPGNSYEQYF. CDR3 nucleotides: TGTGCCTGGAGTCGCCCGGGGAACTCCTACGAGCAGTACTTC. V usage is TRBV30 and J usage is TRBJ2-7; D might be TRBD2 (5 bases). V lost 2 bases and J 0 bases, leaving 11 bases between the germline ends. The CDR3 covers 14 residues. Germline V gene sequence: CDR1 GTSNPN, CDR2 SVGIG (reference sequence).

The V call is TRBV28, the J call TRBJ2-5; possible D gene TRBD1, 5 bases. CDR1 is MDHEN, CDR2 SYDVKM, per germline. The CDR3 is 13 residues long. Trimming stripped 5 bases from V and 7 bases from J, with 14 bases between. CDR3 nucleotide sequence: TGTGCCAGCAGTAGTCAGGGATCTTGGACCCAGTACTTC. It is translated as CASSSQGSWTQYF.

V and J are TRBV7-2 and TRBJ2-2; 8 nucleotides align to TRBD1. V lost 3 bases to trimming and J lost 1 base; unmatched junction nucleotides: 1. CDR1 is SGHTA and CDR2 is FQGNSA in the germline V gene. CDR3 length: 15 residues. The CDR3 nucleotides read TGTGCCAGCAGCTTCGACAGGGGGAACACCGGGGAGCTGTTTTTT. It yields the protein CASSFDRGNTGELFF.